This T cell receptor beta chain was recovered during a study of beta chain features in type 1 diabetes. Study at large: Patient and healthy donor groups were alike in age, gender and cell yields. Study observations and caveats: Patients' naive, central memory and Treg TCRB repertoires seemed closer to one another than those of healthy donors. All four CD4+ subsets of Type 1 diabetes patients contained TCRB CDR3s that were moderately but significantly shorter.

Reverse transcription of all isolated RNA meant that expressed TCRB transcripts were sequenced. Sequencing was performed with immunoSEQ multiplex PCR; in TCRdb, only in-frame clones are kept and a portion is missing. Of about 400,000 clones in the sample, roughly 12% were seen once. The V end lost 6 bases, the J end lost 3 bases, and 17 bases lay between the germline ends. Germline V lookup: CDR1 MDHEN, CDR2 SYDVKM. The CDR3 runs 16 residues. This clone turned up a few times. Its cognate antigen is unknown. The source material was naive CD4+ T cells from blood. This receptor was taken from a woman aged 18-29 years with type 1 diabetes. This chain joins TRBV28 and TRBJ2-2, with a weak D call TRBD1 (6 bases). CDR3 sequence reads: CASRPQGRGYTGELFF. The CDR3 coding sequence is TGTGCCAGCAGGCCACAGGGACGCGGATACACCGGGGAGCTGTTTTTT. The full variable domain, completed using reference TRBV28 and TRBJ2-2, is DVKVTQSSRYLVKRTGEKVFLECVQDMDHENMFWYRQDPGLGLRLIYFSYDVKMKEKGDIPEGYSVSREKKERFSLILESASTNQTSMYLCASRPQGRGYTGELFFGEGSRLTVL.